This T cell receptor beta chain is drawn from a study of blood T cells in healthy people across ages. The CDR3 consists of 16 residues. Trimming cost V 5 bases and J 1 base, with 17 bases left between them. Germline V gives CDR1 SGHTA, CDR2 FQGNSA. Through a sample-barcoded 5' primer and a J-beta primer mix, a second PCR was run for about 6 to 11 cycles. TCRdb reprocessed the 5' RACE reads via MiXCR and lists one record per CDR3 protein. The repertoire holds some 760,000 distinct CDR3 sequences, with just under 25% as singletons. This same sample was also taken into another study, of T cells of mothers and their children.

Sequenced input: blood. The sequence was obtained from a boy aged 10-17 years in good health. V gene TRBV7-2 combines with J gene TRBJ1-2; the D gene is possibly TRBD1 (6 bases). CDR3: CASSPELAGVNYGYTF. The CDR3 bases are TGTGCCAGCAGCCCCGAGTTGGCAGGGGTTAACTATGGCTACACCTTC.